Below are 8 T cell receptor beta chains sequenced from a single sample in a study of blood T cell repertoires in COVID-19. Libraries were prepared by immunoSEQ multiplex PCR; TCRdb keeps only in-frame clonotypes and omits some of them. This table holds 290,000 or so clones, approximately 90% found once. Sequencing was performed on peripheral blood. The receptors come from a woman under 40 with COVID-19, enrolled during active disease.

The chain combines TRBV2 with TRBJ2-7; TRBD1 is a possible D gene (6 bases). The germline V gene encodes CDR1 SNHLY and CDR2 FYNNEI. Trimming shortened V by 4 bases and J by 12 bases, and 10 bases separated the two germline ends. The CDR3 loop spans 10 amino acids. The CDR3 spells CASSAGQPYF. The CDR3 DNA sequence: TGTGCCAGCAGTGCCGGACAGCCGTACTTC.

The chain recombines TRBV15 with TRBJ2-3; perhaps TRBD1 as D (7 bases). This CDR3 has 16 amino acids. The ends were cut back, 4 bases at V and 4 bases at J, with 18 bases in the middle. Germline lookup yields CDR1 LNHNV and CDR2 YYDKDF (reference sequence). The CDR3 here is CATSTDRQGLSDTQYF. DNA of the CDR3: TGTGCCACCAGCACAGACCGACAGGGACTTTCAGATACGCAGTATTTT.

The chain couples TRBV25-1 to TRBJ2-7; tentatively, D is TRBD1 (5 bases). The CDR3 extends over 15 amino acids. Germline values: CDR1 MGHDK, CDR2 SYGVNS. Trimming took 1 base from V and 6 from J, leaving 16 bases between them. The CDR3 DNA is TGTGCCAGCAGTGAATGGCAGGCAGGGCACAGCGAGCAGTACTTC. Encoded protein: CASSEWQAGHSEQYF.

The CDR3 here is CASSYGQKLQETQYF. CDR3 nucleotide sequence: TGTGCCAGCAGCTACGGACAGAAACTTCAAGAGACCCAGTACTTC. The chain is built from TRBV13 and TRBJ2-5; D is perhaps TRBD1 (6 bases). With 4 bases removed from V and 2 bases from J, the gap between germline ends came to 14 bases. Germline V gene sequence: CDR1 PRHDT, CDR2 FYEKMQ (reference sequence). This CDR3 has 15 amino acids.

The chain links TRBV19 to TRBJ1-1; TRBD1 matches 7 bases. CDR1 LNHDA and CDR2 SQIVND come from the germline V gene (reference sequence). This CDR3 contains 12 residues. V lost 11 bases and J lost 4; bases outside the gene matches: 7. CDR3 protein: CAVSQGGTEAFF. CDR3 in DNA: TGTGCCGTTTCCCAGGGGGGCACTGAAGCTTTCTTT.

The chain recombines TRBV7-3 with TRBJ1-1; D not resolved. Trimming stripped 5 bases from V and 4 bases from J, with 23 bases between. This CDR3 has 17 amino acids. CDR1 is SGHTA and CDR2 is FQGTGA in the germline V gene. This CDR3 is CASSPAHGEARSTEAFF. The CDR3 nucleotides read TGTGCCAGCAGCCCCGCCCACGGGGAGGCCAGGAGCACTGAAGCTTTCTTT.

The rearrangement links TRBV6-6 to TRBJ1-1, with 10 bases aligning to TRBD1. The CDR3 spans 16 residues. V shed 6 bases and J 0 bases; nucleotides not matched to a gene: 7. Germline-derived CDR1 and CDR2 are MNHNY and SVGAGI (reference sequence). The CDR3 coding sequence is TGTGCCAGCAGCCCCGGGACAGGGGCAATGAACACTGAAGCTTTCTTT. Amino acid sequence: CASSPGTGAMNTEAFF.

The chain recombines TRBV20-1 with TRBJ1-2; no clear D gene. The CDR3 is 13 residues long. Germline assignment: CDR1 DFQATT and CDR2 SNEGSKA (reference sequence). V was trimmed by 3 bases and J by 2 bases, leaving 10 bases between them. This CDR3 reads CSASLQKNYGYTF. In DNA, the CDR3 is TGCAGTGCTAGTCTTCAGAAAAACTATGGCTACACCTTC.